The table lists the clone carrying this T cell receptor beta chain with many counts. The data derive from a study of T cells in Graves' hyperthyroidism and ophthalmopathy. Germline loops: CDR1 MNHEY, CDR2 SMNVEV (reference sequence). Trimming shortened V by 7 bases and J by 4 bases, and 13 bases separated the two germline ends. The CDR3 length is 13 residues. What was amplified from RNA transcripts were TCR beta CDR3 regions. Primed by the HTBI set, a first-round RT-PCR was run on the TCR CDR3. TCRdb itself ran the multiplex PCR reads through MiXCR, one entry per CDR3 protein. Here the sample spans 340,000 or so distinct CDR3 sequences, roughly 15% being singletons.

The sequenced material came from blood. The V call is TRBV27, the J call TRBJ1-1, with D possibly being TRBD1 (5 bases). The source of this sequence is a man younger than 40 with Graves' hyperthyroidism. The CDR3 nucleotides read TGTGCCAGCATGGTACCAGGGTCCACTGAAGCTTTCTTT. Its translation is CASMVPGSTEAFF.